This T cell receptor beta chain was captured by sequencing in a study of cytomegalovirus exposure and HLA in healthy donors. As regards this clone: The antigen is unknown.

Healthy bone marrow donors formed the donor group. PCR amplification relied on 60 Vbeta primers (plus 13 Jbeta primers). The table came from immunoSEQ multiplex PCR; TCRdb's copy has only in-frame clones and leaves some out. Seen in this sample are tens of thousands of clones; the ten most common clones hold under 2%. Study-level results: Relative to equally common others, HLA-associated TCR beta chains showed greater clonal expansion in a later analysis.

The sequence was obtained from a woman in her 30s in good health and CMV-seronegative. The source material was PBMCs.

The CDR3 sequence is CASSLLADREQFF. The CDR3 coding sequence is TGTGCCAGCAGCTTACTAGCGGACAGAGAGCAGTTCTTC. The chain carries TRBV7-2 and TRBJ2-1; D is perhaps TRBD2 (7 bases). Trimming removed 2 bases from V and 10 bases from J, with 12 bases in between. There are 13 residues in the CDR3. Germline V gene sequence: CDR1 SGHTA, CDR2 FQGNSA.